This paragraph reports one TCR beta chain. Its antigen is currently unknown. This record comes from a study of T cell responses to AZD1222 COVID-19 vaccine. Findings and caveats of the study: Sampling that yielded the repertoires occurred only after the peak T cell response. Regions 160-218 and 743-854 dominated among vaccine-associated CD4 TCRs spanning spike.

Some clones are missing from TCRdb's copy, which holds only in-frame ones; the method was immunoSEQ multiplex PCR. This table has roughly 150,000 clones, about 88% appearing once. V was pared by 6 bases and J by 7 bases, with 15 bases between. Germline CDR1 is SQVTM and CDR2 is ANQGSEA. The CDR3 extends over 13 amino acids. This clonotype was sampled from an adult who received the AZD1222 COVID-19 vaccine. The specimen was peripheral blood, collected 28 days after the second AZD1222 dose. This rearrangement joins TRBV29-1 to TRBJ1-4; tentative D call: TRBD1 (6 bases). CDR3 residues: CSVAGEASEKLFF. CDR3 bases: TGCAGCGTCGCAGGGGAGGCGAGTGAAAAACTGTTTTTT.